This T cell receptor beta chain stems from a study of T cell responses to AZD1222 COVID-19 vaccine. Findings and caveats of the study: The donor group comprised mostly white British people and more females; the analysis possibly underestimated clonal diversity. None of the repertoires were sampled until the peak T cell response had passed. Rises in breadth and depth of Spike-specific TCRs came after two AZD1222 doses. Only five or six individuals given AZD1222 were seropositive at baseline.

Comment on this clone: The antigen is not known.

Repertoires were generated with immunoSEQ multiplex PCR, while TCRdb's copy carries only in-frame clones and drops some. The data show about 160,000 clones, 80% to 95% seen once. The receptor comes from an adult who received the AZD1222 COVID-19 vaccine. The input for sequencing was peripheral blood, taken 28 days after the second AZD1222 dose.

CDR3 protein: CASSLPKDGMGAFF. The CDR3 DNA reads as TGTGCCAGCAGCTTACCCAAGGACGGGATGGGAGCTTTCTTT. This chain connects TRBV7-8 to TRBJ1-1, with D unresolved. Trimming took off 2 bases at V and 10 bases at J, with 17 bases between the two ends. The CDR3 is 14 residues long. Germline loops: CDR1 SGHVS, CDR2 FQNEAQ.